This T cell receptor beta chain is from a study of T cell responses to AZD1222 COVID-19 vaccine. Data came from immunoSEQ multiplex PCR; TCRdb stores just in-frame clones and leaves some out. The data show approximately 90,000 clones, over 70% seen once. Trimming removed 2 bases from V and 5 bases from J; junction bases left unmatched: 9. The CDR3 has 15 amino acids. Looked up from germline, CDR1 is LGHNA and CDR2 is YNFKEQ. Points from the study as a whole: Spike-specific TCR breadth and depth rose after two AZD1222 doses. The donor group comprised mostly white British people and more females; the analysis possibly underestimated clonal diversity. The repertoires were collected only after the peak T cell response.

Details on this clone: The antigen remains undetermined.

The sample here was peripheral blood, taken on day 0 of AZD1222 vaccination. V gene TRBV4-2 combines with J gene TRBJ2-7; TRBD2 agrees at 7 bases. This TCR was sampled from an adult in good health. CDR3 residues: CASSQNGGILDEQYF. Written as DNA, the CDR3 is TGTGCCAGCAGCCAAAACGGGGGGATCCTTGACGAGCAGTACTTC.